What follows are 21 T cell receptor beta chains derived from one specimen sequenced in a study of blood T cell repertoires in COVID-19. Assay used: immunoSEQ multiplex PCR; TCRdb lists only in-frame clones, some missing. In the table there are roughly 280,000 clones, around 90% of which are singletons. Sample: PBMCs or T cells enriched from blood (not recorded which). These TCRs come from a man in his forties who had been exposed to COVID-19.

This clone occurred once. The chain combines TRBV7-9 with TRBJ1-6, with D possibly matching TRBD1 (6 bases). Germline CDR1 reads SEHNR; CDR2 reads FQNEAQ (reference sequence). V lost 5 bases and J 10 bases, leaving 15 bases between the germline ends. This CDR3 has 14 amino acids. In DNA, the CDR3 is TGTGCCAGCAGCCCGGACAGAGCAGCATCACCCCTCCACTTT. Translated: CASSPDRAASPLHF.

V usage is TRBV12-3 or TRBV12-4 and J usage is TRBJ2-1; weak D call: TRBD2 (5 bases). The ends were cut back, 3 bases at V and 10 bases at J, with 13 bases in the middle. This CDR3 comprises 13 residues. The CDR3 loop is CASSFGETLEQFF. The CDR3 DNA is TGTGCCAGCAGTTTCGGGGAAACCCTCGAGCAGTTCTTC.

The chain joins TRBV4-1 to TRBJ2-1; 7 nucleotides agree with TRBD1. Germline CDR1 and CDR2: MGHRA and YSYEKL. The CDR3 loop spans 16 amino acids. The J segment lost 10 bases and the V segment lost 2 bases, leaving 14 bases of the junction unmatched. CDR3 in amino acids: CASSQFLRTGFSEQFF. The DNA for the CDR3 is TGCGCCAGCAGCCAATTCTTACGGACAGGTTTTTCCGAGCAGTTCTTC.

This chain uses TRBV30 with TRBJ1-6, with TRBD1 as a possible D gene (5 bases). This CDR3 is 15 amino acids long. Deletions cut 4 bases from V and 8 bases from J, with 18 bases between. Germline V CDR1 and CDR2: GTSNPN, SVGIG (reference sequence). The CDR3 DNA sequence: TGTGCCTGGAACCAAGACAGCCGGCCCTATTCACCCCTCCACTTT. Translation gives CAWNQDSRPYSPLHF.

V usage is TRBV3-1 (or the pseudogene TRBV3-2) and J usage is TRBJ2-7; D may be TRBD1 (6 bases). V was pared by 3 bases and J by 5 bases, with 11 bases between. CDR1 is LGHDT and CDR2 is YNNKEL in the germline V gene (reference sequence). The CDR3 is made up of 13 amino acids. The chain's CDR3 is CASSQPTGHEQYF. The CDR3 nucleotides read TGTGCCAGCAGCCAGCCAACAGGGCACGAGCAGTACTTC.

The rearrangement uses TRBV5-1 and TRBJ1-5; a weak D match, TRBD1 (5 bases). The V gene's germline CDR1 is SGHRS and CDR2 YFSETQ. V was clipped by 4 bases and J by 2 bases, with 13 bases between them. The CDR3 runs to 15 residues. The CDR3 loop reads CASSRRQQGNQPQHF. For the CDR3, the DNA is TGCGCCAGCAGCCGACGTCAACAGGGCAATCAGCCCCAGCATTTT.

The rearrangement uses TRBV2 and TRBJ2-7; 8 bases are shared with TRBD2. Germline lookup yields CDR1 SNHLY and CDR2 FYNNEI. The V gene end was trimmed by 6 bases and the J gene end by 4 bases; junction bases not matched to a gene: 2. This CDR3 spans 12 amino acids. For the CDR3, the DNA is TGTGCCAGCAGCAAGCGGGAGTACGAGCAGTACTTC. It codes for CASSKREYEQYF. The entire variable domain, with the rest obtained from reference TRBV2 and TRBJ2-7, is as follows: EPEVTQTPSHQVTQMGQEVILRCVPISNHLYFYWYRQILGQKVEFLVSFYNNEISEKSEIFDDQFSVERPDGSNFTLKIRSTKLEDSAMYFCASSKREYEQYFGPGTRLTVT.

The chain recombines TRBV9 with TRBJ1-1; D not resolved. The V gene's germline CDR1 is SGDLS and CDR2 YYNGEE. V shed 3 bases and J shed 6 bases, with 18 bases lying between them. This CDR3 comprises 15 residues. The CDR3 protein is CASSARMWGGAEAFF. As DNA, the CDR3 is TGTGCCAGCAGCGCTAGGATGTGGGGAGGAGCTGAAGCTTTCTTT.

The chain's CDR3 is CASSGRDRGDTEAFF. CDR3 DNA sequence: TGCGCCAGCAGCGGGAGGGACAGGGGAGACACTGAAGCTTTCTTT. The genes are TRBV5-1 and TRBJ1-1; 10 nucleotides agree with TRBD1. The trim removed 4 bases at V and 3 bases at J, leaving 6 bases unmatched. CDR1 is SGHRS and CDR2 is YFSETQ in the germline V gene. The CDR3 covers 15 residues.

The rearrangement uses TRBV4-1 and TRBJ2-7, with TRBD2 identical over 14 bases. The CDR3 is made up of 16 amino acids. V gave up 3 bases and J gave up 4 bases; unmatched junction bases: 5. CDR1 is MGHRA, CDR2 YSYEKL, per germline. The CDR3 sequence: CASSQGLAGVEYEQYF. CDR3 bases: TGCGCCAGCAGCCAGGGACTAGCGGGAGTAGAATACGAGCAGTACTTC.

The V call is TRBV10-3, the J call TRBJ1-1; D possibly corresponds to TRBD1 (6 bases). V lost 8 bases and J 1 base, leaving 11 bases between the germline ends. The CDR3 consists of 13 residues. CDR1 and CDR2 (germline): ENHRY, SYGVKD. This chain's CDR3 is CAILTGSNTEAFF. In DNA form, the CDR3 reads TGTGCCATCCTGACAGGTTCGAACACTGAAGCTTTCTTT.

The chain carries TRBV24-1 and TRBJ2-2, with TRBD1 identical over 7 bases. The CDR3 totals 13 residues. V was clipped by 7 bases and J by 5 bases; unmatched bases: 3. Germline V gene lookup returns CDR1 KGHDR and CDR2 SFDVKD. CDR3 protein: CATSRTGTGELFF. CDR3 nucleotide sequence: TGTGCCACCAGCCGGACAGGAACCGGGGAGCTGTTTTTT.

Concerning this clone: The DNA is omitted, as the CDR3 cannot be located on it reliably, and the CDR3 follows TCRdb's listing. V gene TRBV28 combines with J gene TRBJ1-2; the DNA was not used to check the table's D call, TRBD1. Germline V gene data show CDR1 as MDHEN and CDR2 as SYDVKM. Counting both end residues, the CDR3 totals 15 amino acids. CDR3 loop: CASSTSGAKGEGYTF.

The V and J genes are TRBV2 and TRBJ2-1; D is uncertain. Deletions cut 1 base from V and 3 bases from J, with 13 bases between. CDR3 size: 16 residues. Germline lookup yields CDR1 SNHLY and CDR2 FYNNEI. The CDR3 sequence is CASSEGFGGRYNEQFF. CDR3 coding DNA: TGTGCCAGCAGTGAAGGCTTTGGCGGCCGCTACAATGAGCAGTTCTTC.

In nucleotides, the CDR3 is TGTGCCAGCAAAGCTCGTGACACCGGGGAGCTGTTTTTT. Amino acids: CASKARDTGELFF. The V gene is TRBV3-1 (or the pseudogene TRBV3-2), the J gene TRBJ2-2; D not certain. The CDR3 consists of 13 residues. Trimming took off 7 bases at V and 3 bases at J, with 9 bases between the two ends. Germline assignment: CDR1 LGHDT and CDR2 YNNKEL (reference sequence).

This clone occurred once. CDR3 nucleotide sequence: TGTGCCAGCAGCTTGGGGCCAGGGGGCGCGGAGTATGGCTACACCTTC. This sequence encodes CASSLGPGGAEYGYTF. The V call is TRBV5-6, the J call TRBJ1-2, with 8 bases aligning to TRBD1. The germline V gene encodes CDR1 SGHDT and CDR2 YYEEEE. Trimming cost V 0 bases and J 5 bases; bases outside gene matches: 9. The CDR3 has 16 amino acids.

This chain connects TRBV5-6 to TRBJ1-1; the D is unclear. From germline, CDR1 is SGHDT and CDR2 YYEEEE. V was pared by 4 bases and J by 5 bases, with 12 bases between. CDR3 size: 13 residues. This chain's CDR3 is CASSIQSYTEAFF. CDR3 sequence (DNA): TGTGCCAGCAGCATTCAAAGCTATACTGAAGCTTTCTTT.

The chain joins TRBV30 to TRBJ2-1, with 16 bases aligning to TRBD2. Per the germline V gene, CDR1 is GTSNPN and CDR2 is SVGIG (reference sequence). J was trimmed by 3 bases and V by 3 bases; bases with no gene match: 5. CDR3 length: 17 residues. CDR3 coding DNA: TGTGCCTGGAGGGGACTAGCGGGAGGGCCGATCTACAATGAGCAGTTCTTC. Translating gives CAWRGLAGGPIYNEQFF. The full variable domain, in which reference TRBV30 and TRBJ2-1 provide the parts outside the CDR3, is SQTIHQWPATLVQPVGSPLSLECTVEGTSNPNLYWYRQAAGRGLQLLFYSVGIGQISSEVPQNLSASRPQDRQFILSSKKLLLSDSGFYLCAWRGLAGGPIYNEQFFGPGTRLTVL.

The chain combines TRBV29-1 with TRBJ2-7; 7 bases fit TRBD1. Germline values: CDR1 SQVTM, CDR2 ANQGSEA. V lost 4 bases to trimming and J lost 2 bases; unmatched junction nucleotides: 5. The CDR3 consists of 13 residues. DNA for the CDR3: TGCAGCGTTGTGGGGCAGGGGGCCTACGAGCAGTACTTC. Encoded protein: CSVVGQGAYEQYF.

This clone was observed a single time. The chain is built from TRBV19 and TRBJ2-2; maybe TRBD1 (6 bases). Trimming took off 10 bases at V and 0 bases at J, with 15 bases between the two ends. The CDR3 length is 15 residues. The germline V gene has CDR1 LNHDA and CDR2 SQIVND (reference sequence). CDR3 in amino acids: CATRQGPANTGELFF. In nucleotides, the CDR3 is TGTGCCACCCGGCAGGGGCCTGCGAACACCGGGGAGCTGTTTTTT.

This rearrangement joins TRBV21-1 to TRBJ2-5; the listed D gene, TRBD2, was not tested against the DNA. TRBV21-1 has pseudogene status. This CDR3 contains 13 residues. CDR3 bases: TGTGCCAGCAGCGGGAGGGTCAGAGAGACCCAGTACTTC. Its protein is CASSGRVRETQYF.